The 11 T cell receptor beta chains listed next were all sequenced from one sample in a study of blood T cells in healthy people across ages. Primers used in a second PCR of about 6 to 12 cycles were a sample-barcoded 5' primer and a J-beta primer mix. TCRdb called the 5' RACE reads again in MiXCR, with one record for every CDR3 protein. The profile covers hundreds of thousands of distinct CDR3 sequences, with roughly 20% appearing a single time and approximately 3.6% taken by the ten largest. What was sequenced was blood. These TCRs come from a man aged 65 to 79 in good health.

This chain connects TRBV6-5 to TRBJ2-7; D perhaps matches TRBD2 (6 bases). CDR1 is MNHEY and CDR2 is SVGAGI in the germline V gene. V was clipped by 1 base and J by 2 bases, with 15 bases between them. CDR3 length: 16 residues. The CDR3 DNA reads TGTGCCAGCAGTTACTATGGGGCGGGATTTACCTACGAGCAGTACTTC. As protein: CASSYYGAGFTYEQYF.

In its sample, this clonotype was seen a few times. V and J are TRBV20-1 and TRBJ2-5; 11 nucleotides match TRBD2. The J call may be in error: the DNA end matches TRBJ2-1 better. This CDR3 has 15 residues. Per the germline V gene, CDR1 is DFQATT and CDR2 is SNEGSKA (reference sequence). The CDR3 DNA follows: TGCAGTGCTAGAAATCTAGCGGGAGGTGGCAATGAGCAGTTCTTC. Amino acids: CSARNLAGGGNEQFF.

This clonotype has only a few counts. The chain is built from TRBV3-1 and TRBJ2-7, with D possibly TRBD2 on 6 matching bases. Trimming left V 2 bases short and J 2 bases short, with 13 bases between. Germline V gene lookup returns CDR1 LGHDT and CDR2 YNNKEL (reference sequence). The CDR3 runs 15 residues. CDR3 protein: CASSQSGSGAYEQYF. CDR3 bases: TGTGCCAGCAGCCAATCCGGGAGTGGTGCCTACGAGCAGTACTTC.

The chain recombines TRBV6-5 with TRBJ1-1; D remains ambiguous. Trimming shortened V by 1 base and J by 1 base, and 10 bases separated the two germline ends. This CDR3 has 15 residues. Germline V CDR1 and CDR2: MNHEY, SVGAGI. CDR3 coding DNA: TGTGCCAGCAGTTACTATGGGGTCGGGAACACTGAAGCTTTCTTT. As protein: CASSYYGVGNTEAFF.

Regarding this clonotype: Compared with germline, one end of the junction differs, possibly owing to a read error. This chain uses TRBV10-3 with TRBJ2-1, with TRBD2 matching over 14 bases. Per the germline V gene, CDR1 is ENHRY and CDR2 is SYGVKD. This CDR3 spans 16 amino acids. The CDR3 region is CAIRGTSGSSYNGQFF. CDR3 coding DNA: TGTGCCATCAGAGGGACTAGCGGGAGCTCCTACAATGGGCAGTTCTTC.

V and J are TRBV2 and TRBJ2-7; D not resolved. Germline V gene lookup returns CDR1 SNHLY and CDR2 FYNNEI. Trimming took off 7 bases at V and 5 bases at J, with 6 bases between the two ends. This CDR3 spans 10 amino acids. CDR3 nucleotide sequence: TGTGCCAGCAAGTTGAACGAGCAGTACTTC. Amino acid sequence: CASKLNEQYF.

This clonotype occurred a few times. This sequence joins TRBV20-1 and TRBJ2-2, with a possible D match to TRBD2 (6 bases). V was shortened by 1 base and J by 4 bases, with 10 bases between the two germline ends. The CDR3 totals 14 residues. Per germline, CDR1 DFQATT and CDR2 SNEGSKA (reference sequence). The CDR3 region has the DNA TGCAGTGCTAGAGGTGGAGGGGCCACCGGGGAGCTGTTTTTT. As protein: CSARGGGATGELFF.

DNA for the CDR3: TGCAGCGTTGAATGGTGGAATGAGCAGTTCTTC. Residues: CSVEWWNEQFF. The rearrangement uses TRBV29-1 and TRBJ2-1; D remains ambiguous. The germline V gene has CDR1 SQVTM and CDR2 ANQGSEA. This CDR3 region has 11 residues. The V gene lost 2 bases and the J gene lost 7 bases, with 6 bases spanning the gap.

Only a few counts were recorded for this clonotype. The chain joins TRBV20-1 to TRBJ2-2, with D perhaps TRBD2 (7 bases). The V gene lost 0 bases and the J gene lost 6 bases, with 17 bases spanning the gap. Germline CDR1 and CDR2: DFQATT and SNEGSKA (reference sequence). There are 16 residues in the CDR3. As DNA, the CDR3 is TGCAGTGCTAGAGATTCGCGGCGGGGGCTTGCCGGGGAGCTGTTTTTT. It encodes CSARDSRRGLAGELFF.

This clonotype showed up just a few times. The rearrangement joins TRBV20-1 to TRBJ2-5; D is unresolved. Looked up from germline, CDR1 is DFQATT and CDR2 is SNEGSKA (reference sequence). V gave up 0 bases and J gave up 0 bases, with 5 bases separating them. This CDR3 is built from 13 residues. As DNA, the CDR3 is TGCAGTGCTAGAGATAGGTACCAAGAGACCCAGTACTTC. This gives the protein CSARDRYQETQYF.

The chain joins TRBV6-2 or TRBV6-3 to TRBJ2-1, with D maybe TRBD2 (5 bases). V lost 7 bases, J lost 5 bases, and 18 bases lay in between. From germline, CDR1 is MNHEY and CDR2 SVGEGT. This CDR3 has 15 amino acids. The CDR3 region has the DNA TGTGCCAGCAACCCAGATCGGGGTTTCAACAATGAGCAGTTCTTC. It encodes CASNPDRGFNNEQFF.